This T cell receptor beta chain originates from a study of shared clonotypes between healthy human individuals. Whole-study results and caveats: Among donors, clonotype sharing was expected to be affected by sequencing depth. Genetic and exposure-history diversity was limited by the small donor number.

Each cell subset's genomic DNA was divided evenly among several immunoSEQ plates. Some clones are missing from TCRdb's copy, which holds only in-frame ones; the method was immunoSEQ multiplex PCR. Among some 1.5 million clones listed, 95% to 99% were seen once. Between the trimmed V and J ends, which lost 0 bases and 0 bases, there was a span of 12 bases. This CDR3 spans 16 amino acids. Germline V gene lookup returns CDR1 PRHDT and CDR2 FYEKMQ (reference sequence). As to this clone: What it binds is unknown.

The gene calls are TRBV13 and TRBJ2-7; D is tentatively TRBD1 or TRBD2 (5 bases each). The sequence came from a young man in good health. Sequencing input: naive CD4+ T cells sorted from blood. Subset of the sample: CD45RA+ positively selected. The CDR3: CASSLGSWGSSYEQYF. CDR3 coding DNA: TGTGCCAGCAGCTTAGGCTCTTGGGGGAGCTCCTACGAGCAGTACTTC.